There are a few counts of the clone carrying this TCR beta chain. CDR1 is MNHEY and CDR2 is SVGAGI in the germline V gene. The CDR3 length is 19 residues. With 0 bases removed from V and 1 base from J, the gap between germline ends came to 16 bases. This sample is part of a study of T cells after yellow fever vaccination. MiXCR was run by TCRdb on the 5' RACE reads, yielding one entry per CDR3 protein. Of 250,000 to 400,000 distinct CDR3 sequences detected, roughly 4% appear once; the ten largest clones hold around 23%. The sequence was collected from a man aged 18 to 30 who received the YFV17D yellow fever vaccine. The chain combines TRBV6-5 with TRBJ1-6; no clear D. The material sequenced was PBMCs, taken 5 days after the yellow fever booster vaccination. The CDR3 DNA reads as TGTGCCAGCAGTTACTCCTTCGGGGTCGGTGGATCCTATAATTCACCCCTCCACTTT. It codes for CASSYSFGVGGSYNSPLHF.